This TCR beta chain was retrieved from a study of Graves' ophthalmopathy and Graves' hyperthyroidism. Germline lookup yields CDR1 DFQATT and CDR2 SNEGSKA (reference sequence). CDR3 length: 13 residues. V was clipped by 4 bases and J by 4 bases; unmatched bases: 5. This clonotype was observed at least ten times. Beta-chain TCR CDR3 regions were amplified from RNA transcripts. Second-round multiplex PCR came after a first-round RT-PCR that employed HTBI primers. TCRdb independently ran MiXCR on the multiplex PCR reads; one entry per CDR3 protein. This table holds under 800,000 distinct CDR3 sequences, roughly 20% found once.

The rearrangement uses TRBV20-1 and TRBJ2-5; 8 nucleotides agree with TRBD1. The receptor was isolated from a woman aged 18-30 years with stable Graves' hyperthyroidism. Some clones in this sample may be carry-over from other donors' samples. The source material was peripheral blood. CDR3: CSAMTDRVETQYF. The CDR3 DNA sequence: TGCAGTGCTATGACGGACAGGGTAGAGACCCAGTACTTC.